This T cell receptor beta chain is drawn from a study of blood T cell repertoires in COVID-19. Study information: The samples span acute and convalescent COVID-19 from the United States, Italy and Spain.

Per germline, CDR1 GTSNPN and CDR2 SVGIG (reference sequence). Losses at the gene ends were 5 bases for V and 4 bases for J; bases not matched to a gene: 1. The CDR3 contains 12 residues. Assay: immunoSEQ multiplex PCR; the TCRdb copy retains only in-frame clones and omits some. The table lists approximately 50,000 clones, 79% of them singletons. The rearrangement links TRBV30 to TRBJ2-1; 8 positions match TRBD1. The receptor's source is a man between 65 and 80 years old with acute or convalescent COVID-19. Material: peripheral blood. CDR3 bases: TGTGCCTGGGGACAGGGTTACAATGAGCAGTTCTTC. Amino acid sequence: CAWGQGYNEQFF.